This is a list of T cell receptor beta chains from one sample in a study of cytomegalovirus exposure and HLA in healthy donors. Here immunoSEQ multiplex PCR was the method, and the copy in TCRdb shows in-frame clones only, minus some. The repertoire holds about 150,000 clones, with 70% to 80% as singletons. Sample: PBMCs. These receptors all stem from a woman between 40 and 55 years old in good health and CMV-seronegative. Each CDR3 is given without its conserved first and last residue. Each record gives: CDR3 protein, J gene, V gene, CDR3 length.

CDR3 protein: ASSLGLFGTDTQY
J gene: TRBJ2-3
V gene: TRBV5-1
CDR3 length: 13

CDR3 protein: ASVAAGGRDYGYT
J gene: TRBJ1-2
V gene: TRBV6-5
CDR3 length: 13

CDR3 protein: ASSPTRGGEGTDTQY
J gene: TRBJ2-3
V gene: TRBV5-4
CDR3 length: 15

CDR3 protein: ASSLPTGRGTYEQY
J gene: TRBJ2-7
V gene: TRBV5-1
CDR3 length: 14

CDR3 protein: ASSLRSSGYIYEQY
J gene: TRBJ2-7
V gene: TRBV5-6
CDR3 length: 14

CDR3 protein: ASSPRENQPQH
J gene: TRBJ1-5
V gene: TRBV18
CDR3 length: 11

CDR3 protein: ASSGHEHNSPLH
J gene: TRBJ1-6
V gene: TRBV25-1
CDR3 length: 12

CDR3 protein: ASSQERGFPQPQH
J gene: TRBJ1-5
V gene: TRBV4-1
CDR3 length: 13

CDR3 protein: ASSLRNQPQH
J gene: TRBJ1-5
V gene: TRBV21-1
CDR3 length: 10

CDR3 protein: ASSPVSSYNEQF
J gene: TRBJ2-1
V gene: TRBV11-3
CDR3 length: 12

CDR3 protein: ASRPGQAPFT
J gene: TRBJ1-2
V gene: TRBV19
CDR3 length: 10

CDR3 protein: ATSIRGPSGNTIY
J gene: TRBJ1-3
V gene: TRBV10-3
CDR3 length: 13

CDR3 protein: ASSPQGLVSEQY
J gene: TRBJ2-7
V gene: TRBV7-2
CDR3 length: 12

CDR3 protein: ASSSSFGSGTDTQY
J gene: TRBJ2-3
V gene: TRBV7-7
CDR3 length: 14

CDR3 protein: ASSLGVTNEKLF
J gene: TRBJ1-4
V gene: TRBV5-8
CDR3 length: 12

CDR3 protein: SVAAGRGYEQY
J gene: TRBJ2-7
V gene: TRBV29-1
CDR3 length: 11

CDR3 protein: ASSEQGTNQPQH
J gene: TRBJ1-5
V gene: TRBV2
CDR3 length: 12

CDR3 protein: ASSALPRGTDTQY
J gene: TRBJ2-3
V gene: TRBV2
CDR3 length: 13

CDR3 protein: ASSPPGGEAF
J gene: TRBJ1-1
V gene: TRBV11-3
CDR3 length: 10

CDR3 protein: ASSLTAGGGYNEQF
J gene: TRBJ2-1
V gene: TRBV5-1
CDR3 length: 14

CDR3 protein: ASSLAGPFTEAF
J gene: TRBJ1-1
V gene: TRBV11-3
CDR3 length: 12

CDR3 protein: ASSGGMYRGNTGELF
J gene: TRBJ2-2
V gene: TRBV25-1
CDR3 length: 15

CDR3 protein: ASSRPGGQGQSEQF
J gene: TRBJ2-1
V gene: TRBV11-2
CDR3 length: 14

CDR3 protein: ASSYKGAGPPQH
J gene: TRBJ1-5
V gene: TRBV6-5
CDR3 length: 12

CDR3 protein: ASSLPLDSPGHEQY
J gene: TRBJ2-7
V gene: TRBV5-5
CDR3 length: 14

CDR3 protein: ASNPGWGTGNTGELF
J gene: TRBJ2-2
V gene: TRBV5-4
CDR3 length: 15

CDR3 protein: ASSFVTGGWAEPQH
J gene: TRBJ1-5
V gene: TRBV28
CDR3 length: 14

CDR3 protein: ASSQARGGPQETQY
J gene: TRBJ2-5
V gene: TRBV5-1
CDR3 length: 14

CDR3 protein: ASIHQRGEKLF
J gene: TRBJ1-4
V gene: TRBV6-6
CDR3 length: 11

CDR3 protein: ASSDDRTSYNSPLH
J gene: TRBJ1-6
V gene: TRBV6-1
CDR3 length: 14

CDR3 protein: ASSPFQETQY
J gene: TRBJ2-5
V gene: TRBV5-1
CDR3 length: 10

CDR3 protein: ASSRQGLDYGYT
J gene: TRBJ1-2
V gene: TRBV14
CDR3 length: 12

CDR3 protein: ASSSYPGRSGNTIY
J gene: TRBJ1-3
V gene: TRBV27
CDR3 length: 14

CDR3 protein: ASQGGYEQY
J gene: TRBJ2-7
V gene: TRBV10-2
CDR3 length: 9

CDR3 protein: ASSLGSGAPGTGELF
J gene: TRBJ2-2
V gene: TRBV7-9
CDR3 length: 15

CDR3 protein: ASSPPGGSFYGYT
J gene: TRBJ1-2
V gene: TRBV6-5
CDR3 length: 13

CDR3 protein: ASSEGGNEQF
J gene: TRBJ2-1
V gene: TRBV7-6
CDR3 length: 10

CDR3 protein: ASSLGRGNVQY
J gene: TRBJ2-7
V gene: TRBV5-6
CDR3 length: 11

CDR3 protein: ASGLTLLQTYSNQPQH
J gene: TRBJ1-5
V gene: TRBV12-5
CDR3 length: 16

CDR3 protein: ATSRDGGKQY
J gene: TRBJ2-7
V gene: TRBV15
CDR3 length: 10

CDR3 protein: ASSGTGNQPQH
J gene: TRBJ1-5
V gene: TRBV19
CDR3 length: 11

CDR3 protein: AWTPGSGSTDTQY
J gene: TRBJ2-3
V gene: TRBV30
CDR3 length: 13

CDR3 protein: ASRLANEQF
J gene: TRBJ2-1
V gene: TRBV6-1
CDR3 length: 9

CDR3 protein: ASSLFDSYEQY
J gene: TRBJ2-7
V gene: TRBV6-5
CDR3 length: 11

CDR3 protein: ASSVQKSSYEQY
J gene: TRBJ2-7
V gene: TRBV10-1
CDR3 length: 12